This T cell receptor (beta chain) was sequenced for a study of neoadjuvant anti-PD-1 for oral cavity cancer (dated by TCRdb to the early 2020s). At the level of the whole study: Patients mostly received three to four biweekly doses of nivolumab at 3 mg/kg before curative-intent surgical resection. Patients without progression received a fourth nivolumab dose around day 43 and underwent definitive surgical resection on days 50-56. Responders were defined as patients with complete response, partial response or stable disease by RECIST 1.1; non-responders were defined as patients with progression. The parent correlative cohort included about a dozen patients, with a 33% response rate. General findings and caveats noted by the study authors: TCR analyses included only a few patients per response group, and the authors called for larger cohorts for validation. Higher pretreatment blood TCRbeta clonality and lower post-treatment tumor TCRbeta clonality were correlated with higher pretreatment blood Treg/Th17 ratios. After neoadjuvant nivolumab, T cell clonality (Gini index) in PBMCs was significantly higher in non-responders than in responders.

The CDR3 numbers 13 residues from cysteine through phenylalanine. Only the CDR3 DNA is retained, 39 bases long and in frame from the first base. The germline V gene (reference sequence) gives CDR1 as LNHDA and CDR2 as SQIVND. V ends up 10 bases short and J 6 bases short, with an unmatched junction base count of 10. The label giving this sample's time point can be read as: after neoadjuvant nivolumab, at surgical resection. The patients had newly diagnosed stage II-IVA oral cavity squamous cell carcinoma and had not received any prior systemic or radiation treatment. The cohort consisted of patients with HPV-negative, locally advanced oral cavity squamous cell carcinoma. No culture maintenance or expansion was done, as the peripheral blood mononuclear cells went straight to analysis. The samples were drawn from a longitudinal correlative study tied to a single-arm phase II trial testing neoadjuvant nivolumab in oral cavity squamous cell carcinoma. Subject-matched pre- and post-treatment PBMCs and tumors from three responders and three non-responders were subjected to genomic DNA-based TCRbeta sequencing. Peripheral blood mononuclear cells were collected before nivolumab treatment and were collected again after treatment, at the time of surgery. Genomic DNA was isolated from PBMCs using the Maxwell RSC DNA from Cells kit.

For deep sequencing of PBMC libraries, mostly around 480 ng of input genomic DNA was used, and six replicates were run per sample. The immunoSEQ hsTCRbeta kit was used to prepare TCRbeta libraries according to the manufacturer's instructions. Sequencing of the completed libraries took place using an Illumina NovaSeq 6000 S4 flow cell after they had been pooled to around 3.3 nM. The source study handled its data this way. The immunoSEQ Analyzer was used for raw data preprocessing and quality control. The analysis was limited to productive rearrangements, and each clonotype was defined by a unique CDR3 amino acid sequence. Repertoire clonality was estimated as the Gini-Simpson index, computed with the R package tcR. Gini indices were compared with Student's t test, and associations with tumor size change were assessed by Pearson correlation. What TCRdb holds here is the immuneACCESS table cut down to in-frame rearrangements. Part of the clones is not present; checked against another copy, under half of the missing clones reflect an unresolved V gene, and the others are unexplained. That table furnishes V, J and clone size, whereas the DNA furnished D and trimming. This sample gives some 31,000 clones in total; approximately 80% of them show up just once. Together, the top ten hold around 3.1% of the sample.

Comment on this clone: The antigen it binds to is not known. No qualities accompany the bases; no much larger clone lies one base away.

Sequences were derived from PBMCs, sampled after nivolumab (anti-PD-1) treatment. The receptor chain draws on TRBV19 and TRBJ1-1; 8 bases in the junction line up with TRBD1. This sequence was found in a person aged 40 to 85 with oral cavity squamous cell carcinoma. Here is the DNA: TGTGCCACCTTGAGACAGGGGAGTGCTGAAGCTTTCTTT. This is translated as CATLRQGSAEAFF.